This TCR beta chain derives from a study of blood T cell repertoires in COVID-19. Measured with immunoSEQ multiplex PCR; TCRdb has only the in-frame clones, and not every one. The sample has approximately 180,000 clones, 88% seen once; the top ten hold approximately 5.5%. CDR1 and CDR2 (germline): MNHEY, SVGAGI. The V and J ends lost 11 bases and 4 bases respectively, with 17 bases between them. CDR3 length: 13 amino acids. V usage is TRBV6-5 and J usage is TRBJ2-5; D might be TRBD1 (5 bases). The sample was peripheral blood. This TCR derives from a man aged 35 to 55 with active or convalescent COVID-19. In DNA form, the CDR3 reads TGTGCCTGCCCGGTCCCCAGGGTAGAGACCCAGTACTTC. Protein product: CACPVPRVETQYF.